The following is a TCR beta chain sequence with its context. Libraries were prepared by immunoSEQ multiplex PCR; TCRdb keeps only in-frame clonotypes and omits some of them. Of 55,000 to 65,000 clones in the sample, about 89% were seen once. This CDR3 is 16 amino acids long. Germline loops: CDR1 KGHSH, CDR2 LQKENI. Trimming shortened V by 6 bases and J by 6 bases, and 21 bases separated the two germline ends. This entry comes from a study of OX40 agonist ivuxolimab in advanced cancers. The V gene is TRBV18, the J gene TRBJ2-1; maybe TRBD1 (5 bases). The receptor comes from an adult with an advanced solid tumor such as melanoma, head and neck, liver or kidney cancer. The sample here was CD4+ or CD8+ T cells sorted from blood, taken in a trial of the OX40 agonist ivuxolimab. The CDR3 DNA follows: TGTGCCAGCTCGCCGTATAATGTGGGGCATCTCAATGAGCAGTTCTTC. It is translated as CASSPYNVGHLNEQFF. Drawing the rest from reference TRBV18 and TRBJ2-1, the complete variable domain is NAGVMQNPRHLVRRRGQEARLRCSPMKGHSHVYWYRQLPEEGLKFMVYLQKENIIDESGMPKERFSAEFPKEGPSILRIQQVVRGDSAAYFCASSPYNVGHLNEQFFGPGTRLTVL.